The source of this TCR beta chain is a study of control samples from healthy donors and cancer patients (dated by TCRdb to about 2020). Regarding this clone: Its cognate antigen has yet to be identified. No quality values exist for individual bases; no much larger clone is one base distant.

The CDR3 holds 12 amino acids from the cysteine to the phenylalanine. Only the CDR3 DNA stays, 36 bases, in frame from base 1. Trimming removed 3 bases from V and 6 bases from J, leaving 9 bases between the germline ends. According to the germline V gene (reference sequence), CDR1 reads SEHNR and CDR2 reads FQNEAQ. The library was generated by the immunoSEQ multiplex PCR assay. Not all clones reach the TCRdb copy of this immuneACCESS table, which keeps in-frame sequences only. Checked studies attribute under half of the gap to unresolved V genes and leave the rest unexplained. For this sample there are 150,000 to 200,000 clones; around 90% appear just once. Just over 1.4% of the sample lies in the top ten.

The specimen sequenced was blood. The sequence links TRBV7-9 to TRBJ2-7; confidence is insufficient to name the D gene. The TCR originated in a man under 40 in good health. The DNA reads TGTGCCAGCAGCTTGTTCGGCGGCGAGCAGTACTTC. It translates to CASSLFGGEQYF.